This T cell receptor (beta chain) was profiled in a study of CD8 T cells in ankylosing spondylitis. TCRdb reprocessed the 5' RACE reads via MiXCR and lists one record per CDR3 protein. The table includes 210,000 or so distinct CDR3 sequences, 8% to 9% detected once. This clonotype was counted many times. Germline CDR1 LGHNA, CDR2 YNFKEQ. V gave up 1 base and J gave up 6 bases, with 7 bases separating them. This CDR3 has 13 residues. The sample taken for sequencing was blood, either unsorted or a sorted T cell fraction (not recorded which). V gene TRBV4-2 combines with J gene TRBJ2-1; possibly TRBD2 for D (6 bases). This clonotype was sampled from a female donor with ankylosing spondylitis or in good health (not recorded which). Here the CDR3 reads CASSQGDFNEQFF. CDR3 bases: TGTGCCAGCAGCCAAGGGGACTTCAATGAGCAGTTCTTC.